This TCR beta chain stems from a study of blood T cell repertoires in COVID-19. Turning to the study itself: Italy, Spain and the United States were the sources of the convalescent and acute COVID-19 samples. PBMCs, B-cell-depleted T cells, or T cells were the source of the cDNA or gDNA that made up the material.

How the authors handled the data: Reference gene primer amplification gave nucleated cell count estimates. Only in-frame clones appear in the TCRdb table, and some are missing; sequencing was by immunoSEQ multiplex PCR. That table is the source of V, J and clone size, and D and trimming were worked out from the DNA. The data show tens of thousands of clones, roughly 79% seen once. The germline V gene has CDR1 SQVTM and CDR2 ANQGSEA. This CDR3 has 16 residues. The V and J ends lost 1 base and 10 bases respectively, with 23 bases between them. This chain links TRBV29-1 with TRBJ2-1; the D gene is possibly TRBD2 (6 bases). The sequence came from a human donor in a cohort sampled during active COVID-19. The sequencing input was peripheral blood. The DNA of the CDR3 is TGCAGCGTTGAAGGAGCTTTGGAGGCTAGCGATGAGGAGCAGTTCTTC. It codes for CSVEGALEASDEEQFF.